These 26 T cell receptor beta chains originate from one sample sequenced in a study of T-cell reconstitution after alpha-beta-depleted transplantation in children. A library of TCRbeta sequences, prepared with unique molecular identifiers, was generated. TCRdb fed the PCR reads into MiXCR, producing one record per CDR3 protein. This table holds 450,000 to 600,000 distinct CDR3 sequences, roughly 13% found once. Sample: PBMCs, mostly from graft donor cells, taken 360 days after TCRalphabeta/CD19-depleted stem cell transplant. Receptor source: a male patient between 5 and 17 years old who had a stem cell transplant for acute myeloid leukemia, so the T cells may come from the graft donor.

This clonotype was seen ten or more times. The rearrangement joins TRBV5-5 to TRBJ2-5; D call uncertain. The CDR3 runs to 17 residues. The V end lost 2 bases, the J end lost 2 bases, and 19 bases lay between the germline ends. CDR1 and CDR2 from the germline V gene are SGHKS and YYEKEE (reference sequence). CDR3 sequence: CASSFRQALLRQETQYF. CDR3 coding DNA: TGTGCCAGCAGCTTTAGGCAGGCACTGCTCCGTCAAGAGACCCAGTACTTC.

Ten or more counts support this clonotype. V and J are TRBV29-1 and TRBJ2-5; D perhaps matches TRBD2 (6 bases). The CDR3 has 14 residues. Deletions cut 1 base from V and 4 bases from J, with 13 bases between. CDR1 and CDR2 (germline): SQVTM, ANQGSEA. The chain's CDR3 is CSVEGDWPRETQYF. The CDR3 DNA is TGCAGCGTTGAAGGGGACTGGCCCCGAGAGACCCAGTACTTC.

This chain links TRBV3-1 with TRBJ1-1; no reliable D call. Trimming pared 4 bases from V and 4 bases from J, leaving 16 bases between. The CDR3 runs to 15 residues. CDR1 and CDR2 (germline): LGHDT, YNNKEL (reference sequence). The CDR3 sequence is CASSPPPPPCTEAFF. Here the CDR3 DNA reads TGTGCCAGCAGCCCCCCCCCACCTCCCTGCACTGAAGCTTTCTTT.

This clonotype has more than one count but fewer than ten. The rearrangement joins TRBV28 to TRBJ2-7; perhaps TRBD2 as D (6 bases). Trimming shortened V by 2 bases and J by 5 bases, and 13 bases separated the two germline ends. Germline-derived CDR1 and CDR2 are MDHEN and SYDVKM. The CDR3 has 14 residues. Here the CDR3 reads CASSLGGRRDEQYF. CDR3 in DNA: TGTGCCAGCAGTTTAGGTGGGAGGAGAGACGAGCAGTACTTC.

This chain links TRBV12-3 or TRBV12-4 with TRBJ2-4, with D perhaps assigned TRBD1 or TRBD2 (5 bases each). The CDR3 contains 15 residues. Between the trimmed V and J ends, which lost 3 bases and 8 bases, there was a span of 17 bases. The CDR3 reads CASSFTALGADIQYF. In nucleotides, the CDR3 is TGTGCCAGCAGTTTTACGGCGCTCGGGGCAGACATTCAGTACTTC.

This clonotype was seen at least ten times. V is TRBV20-1 and J is TRBJ2-7; 8 bases fit TRBD1. Germline lookup yields CDR1 DFQATT and CDR2 SNEGSKA (reference sequence). V dropped 0 bases and J dropped 1; count of bases not matched to a gene: 2. This CDR3 spans 14 amino acids. CDR3 DNA: TGCAGTGCTAGAGATGACAGGGGTTCCTACGAGCAGTACTTC. It translates to CSARDDRGSYEQYF.

The genes are TRBV20-1 and TRBJ1-5; D is ambiguous. Per germline, CDR1 DFQATT and CDR2 SNEGSKA (reference sequence). V dropped 3 bases and J dropped 2 bases, with 11 bases sitting between them. This CDR3 has 14 residues. The DNA of the CDR3 is TGCAGTGCTAGCGGTCAGGTAGGCAATCAGCCCCAGCATTTT. Residues: CSASGQVGNQPQHF.

This clonotype has ten or more counts. The chain employs TRBV5-5 and TRBJ2-2; D uncertain. V was trimmed by 2 bases and J by 8 bases, leaving 10 bases between them. The CDR3 consists of 13 residues. The V gene's germline CDR1 is SGHKS and CDR2 YYEKEE (reference sequence). CDR3 amino acids: CASSLVGWGELFF. DNA for the CDR3: TGTGCCAGCAGCTTAGTGGGATGGGGGGAGCTGTTTTTT.

This clonotype was observed at least ten times. The genes are TRBV7-2 and TRBJ2-3, with TRBD2 matching 11 bases. Germline V gene data show CDR1 as SGHTA and CDR2 as FQGNSA. J lost 2 bases, V lost 0 bases, and 7 bases had no gene match. There are 18 residues in the CDR3. In DNA, the CDR3 is TGTGCCAGCAGCTTAGCCGGTAGCGGGAGGGCCTTCACAGATACGCAGTATTTT. The encoded protein is CASSLAGSGRAFTDTQYF.

This clonotype was counted at least ten times. The chain links TRBV12-3 or TRBV12-4 to TRBJ2-1; 9 bases match TRBD2. The CDR3 runs 18 residues. V trimming: 3 bases; J trimming: 6 bases; junction bases outside the gene matches: 15. The CDR3: CASSFGSGRDFDCNEQFF. The CDR3 DNA follows: TGTGCCAGCAGTTTTGGTAGCGGGAGAGATTTTGATTGCAATGAGCAGTTCTTC.

In its sample, this clonotype was seen a few times. The chain has TRBV14 and TRBJ2-7; no reliable D call. V shed 5 bases and J shed 3 bases, with 14 bases lying between them. The CDR3 spans 14 residues. Germline CDR1 SGHDN, CDR2 FVKESK. The CDR3 region is CASSFGRNIYEQYF. In DNA, the CDR3 is TGTGCCAGCAGCTTCGGACGGAACATCTACGAGCAGTACTTC. Full variable domain (outside the CDR3, taken from reference TRBV14 and TRBJ2-7): EAGVTQFPSHSVIEKGQTVTLRCDPISGHDNLYWYRRVMGKEIKFLLHFVKESKQDESGMPNNRFLAERTGGTYSTLKVQPAELEDSGVYFCASSFGRNIYEQYFGPGTRLTVT.

This clonotype showed up just a few times. V is TRBV6-2 or TRBV6-3 and J is TRBJ2-7; D unclear. This CDR3 comprises 14 residues. CDR1 and CDR2 from the germline V gene are MNHEY and SVGEGT. Trimming left V 7 bases short and J 3 bases short, with 16 bases between. In nucleotides, the CDR3 is TGTGCCAGCATTCCGGAACCATTGAACTACGAGCAGTACTTC. Translation gives CASIPEPLNYEQYF.

This clonotype was observed a few times. This chain connects TRBV4-3 to TRBJ2-2; unclear D gene. V lost 0 bases to trimming and J lost 8 bases, with 4 bases between them. Germline V gene data show CDR1 as LGHNA and CDR2 as YSLEER. The CDR3 is 12 residues long. The CDR3 DNA reads TGCGCCAGCAGCCAAGAATATGGGGAGCTGTTTTTT. Its translation is CASSQEYGELFF.

This clonotype showed up many times. This rearrangement joins TRBV28 to TRBJ2-3; TRBD1 might be the D (5 bases). V lost 3 bases, J lost 2 bases, and 21 bases lay in between. Germline V gives CDR1 MDHEN, CDR2 SYDVKM. The CDR3 covers 18 residues. The CDR3 sequence is CASSFGPHDRTPTDTQYF. As DNA, the CDR3 is TGTGCCAGCAGTTTTGGTCCGCACGACAGAACCCCCACAGATACGCAGTATTTT.

This clonotype occurred a few times. The chain has TRBV6-2 or TRBV6-3 and TRBJ2-7, with D unresolved. CDR1 and CDR2 (germline): MNHEY, SVGEGT. This CDR3 spans 13 amino acids. V gave up 0 bases and J gave up 2 bases, with 5 bases separating them. CDR3: CASSYSNTYEQYF. The CDR3 coding sequence is TGTGCCAGCAGTTACTCGAACACCTACGAGCAGTACTTC.

This rearrangement joins TRBV28 to TRBJ1-5; D unresolved. The V end was cut by 10 bases, the J end by 4 bases, with 14 bases between. Germline CDR1 is MDHEN and CDR2 is SYDVKM. CDR3 length: 13 residues. Here the CDR3 DNA reads TGTGCCACCCACGAACATGGGAATCAGCCCCAGCATTTT. Translation: CATHEHGNQPQHF.

This clonotype was picked up a small number of times. The CDR3 bases are TGTGCCTGGAGTGTGGGGCGACTAGTACTCCACGAGCAGTACTTC. Translating it yields CAWSVGRLVLHEQYF. V is TRBV30 and J is TRBJ2-7; weak D call: TRBD2 (6 bases). V lost 0 bases and J 5 bases, leaving 17 bases between the germline ends. Germline V gives CDR1 GTSNPN, CDR2 SVGIG (reference sequence). CDR3 length: 15 amino acids.

This clonotype appeared a few times. A read error is likely, as this CDR3 ends without the conserved phenylalanine or tryptophan. The chain couples TRBV5-1 to TRBJ2-7, with TRBD2 identical over 11 bases. CDR1 and CDR2 from the germline V gene are SGHRS and YFSETQ. This CDR3 is built from 16 residues. After removal of 2 bases from V and 4 bases from J, the junction contained 8 bases not matched to a gene. The CDR3 loop reads CASSFPGTSGIYEQYL. The CDR3 DNA is TGCGCCAGCAGCTTTCCCGGGACTAGCGGTATTTACGAGCAGTACCTC.

This clonotype was counted between two and nine times. CDR3 nucleotides: TGTGCCTGGAGTGTAGGTAGCGGGATCTACAATGAGCAGTTCTTC. This gives the protein CAWSVGSGIYNEQFF. The chain is built from TRBV30 and TRBJ2-1, with TRBD2 identical over 8 bases. Germline V gives CDR1 GTSNPN, CDR2 SVGIG (reference sequence). The CDR3 loop spans 15 amino acids. V shed 0 bases and J 3 bases; nucleotides not matched to a gene: 4.

This clonotype has more than one count but fewer than ten. The V gene is TRBV20-1, the J gene TRBJ2-1, with D possibly matching TRBD2 (5 bases). With 5 bases removed from V and 4 bases from J, the gap between germline ends came to 15 bases. CDR3 size: 14 residues. The germline V gene has CDR1 DFQATT and CDR2 SNEGSKA (reference sequence). In nucleotides, the CDR3 is TGCAGTGCTGTCAGCGGAACCGGATACAATGAGCAGTTCTTC. Protein product: CSAVSGTGYNEQFF.

This chain joins TRBV10-3 and TRBJ2-7; 10 bases line up with TRBD1. The junction had 5 bases not matched to a gene; V was cut back by 0 bases and J by 3 bases. The CDR3 is made up of 16 amino acids. The germline CDR1 and CDR2 sequences are ENHRY and SYGVKD. The CDR3 is CAISESRTGGNYEQYF. The CDR3 nucleotides are TGTGCCATCAGTGAGTCGAGGACAGGGGGTAACTACGAGCAGTACTTC.

This chain connects TRBV2 to TRBJ2-1; 9 bases are shared with TRBD2. This CDR3 comprises 15 residues. Unmatched junction bases numbered 4, after V lost 7 bases and J lost 0 bases. Germline loops: CDR1 SNHLY, CDR2 FYNNEI. CDR3 sequence: CASIRLAVSYNEQFF. Here the CDR3 DNA reads TGTGCCAGCATCCGACTAGCGGTCTCCTACAATGAGCAGTTCTTC. Together with reference TRBV2 and TRBJ2-1, the CDR3 gives the full variable domain: EPEVTQTPSHQVTQMGQEVILRCVPISNHLYFYWYRQILGQKVEFLVSFYNNEISEKSEIFDDQFSVERPDGSNFTLKIRSTKLEDSAMYFCASIRLAVSYNEQFFGPGTRLTVL.

This rearrangement joins TRBV7-9 to TRBJ2-2, with D tentatively TRBD1 or TRBD2 (5 bases each). This CDR3 has 14 residues. CDR1 is SEHNR, CDR2 FQNEAQ, per germline (reference sequence). Between the trimmed V and J ends, which lost 5 bases and 7 bases, there was a span of 14 bases. The DNA of the CDR3 is TGTGCCAGCAGCCGAGGGGAGATCGGCGGGGAGCTGTTTTTT. It specifies CASSRGEIGGELFF.

CDR3 loop: CSVSYFTYEQYF. Here the CDR3 DNA reads TGCAGCGTTAGTTATTTCACCTACGAGCAGTACTTC. The chain recombines TRBV29-1 with TRBJ2-7; D gene unclear. Germline-derived CDR1 and CDR2 are SQVTM and ANQGSEA. Trimming cost V 5 bases and J 2 bases, with 10 bases left between them. The CDR3 is 12 amino acids.

This clonotype was observed a few times. The gene calls are TRBV9 and TRBJ2-1, with D tentatively TRBD2 (6 bases). The germline V gene has CDR1 SGDLS and CDR2 YYNGEE. The CDR3 has 12 amino acids. V was pared by 3 bases and J by 7 bases, with 8 bases between. The CDR3 DNA follows: TGTGCCAGCAGCGCGACTAGTAATGAGCAGTTCTTC. Translating it yields CASSATSNEQFF.

The chain couples TRBV28 to TRBJ2-3; no reliable D call. The germline V gene has CDR1 MDHEN and CDR2 SYDVKM. Trimming stripped 7 bases from V and 8 bases from J, with 13 bases between. CDR3 length: 12 residues. In DNA form, the CDR3 reads TGTGCCAGCAAAACCGCCGTGGGTACGCAGTATTTT. It specifies CASKTAVGTQYF. Using reference TRBV28 and TRBJ2-3 for the parts outside the CDR3, the full variable domain is DVKVTQSSRYLVKRTGEKVFLECVQDMDHENMFWYRQDPGLGLRLIYFSYDVKMKEKGDIPEGYSVSREKKERFSLILESASTNQTSMYLCASKTAVGTQYFGPGTRLTVL.